The clone carrying this TCR beta chain has just a few counts. Antigen specificity is unknown. V was clipped by 5 bases and J by 4 bases, with 15 bases between them. The CDR3 has 14 amino acids. Germline V gene lookup returns CDR1 SGHVS and CDR2 FQNEAQ. This entry belongs to a study of monozygotic twins with cystic fibrosis. Whole-study results and caveats: Low clonality (median around 0.0096) suggested a mostly naive repertoire.

Some clones are missing from TCRdb's copy, which holds only in-frame ones; the method was immunoSEQ multiplex PCR. The table includes 30,000 to 40,000 clones, just over 65% detected once. The TCR was taken from a girl under 18 with cystic fibrosis. The chain carries TRBV7-8 and TRBJ2-7, with D perhaps matching TRBD1 (6 bases). The sample taken for sequencing was blood. As DNA, the CDR3 is TGTGCCAGCAGCACGAGGACAGAGCTTTACGAGCAGTACTTC. This gives the protein CASSTRTELYEQYF.